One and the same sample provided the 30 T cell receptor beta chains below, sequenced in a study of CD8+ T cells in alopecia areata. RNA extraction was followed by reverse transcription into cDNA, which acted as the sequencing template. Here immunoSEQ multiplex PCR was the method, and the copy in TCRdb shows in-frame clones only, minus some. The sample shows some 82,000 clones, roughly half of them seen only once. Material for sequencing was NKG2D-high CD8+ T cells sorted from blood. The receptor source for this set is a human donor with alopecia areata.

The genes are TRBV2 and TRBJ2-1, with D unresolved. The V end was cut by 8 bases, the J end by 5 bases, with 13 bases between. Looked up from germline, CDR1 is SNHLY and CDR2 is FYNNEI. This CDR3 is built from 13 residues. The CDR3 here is CASVTALNNEQFF. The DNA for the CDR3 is TGTGCCAGCGTCACAGCCCTAAACAATGAGCAGTTCTTC.

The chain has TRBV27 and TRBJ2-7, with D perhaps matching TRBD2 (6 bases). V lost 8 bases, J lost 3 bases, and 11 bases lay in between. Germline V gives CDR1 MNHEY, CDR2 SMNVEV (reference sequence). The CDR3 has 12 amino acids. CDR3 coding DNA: TGTGCCAGCGGGACTGAATACTACGAGCAGTACTTC. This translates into CASGTEYYEQYF.

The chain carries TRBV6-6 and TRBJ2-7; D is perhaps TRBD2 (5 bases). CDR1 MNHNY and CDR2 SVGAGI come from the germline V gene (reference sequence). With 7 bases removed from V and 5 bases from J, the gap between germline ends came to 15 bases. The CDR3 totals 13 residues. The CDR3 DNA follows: TGTGCCAGCACCCAACTAGGAGTGGACGAGCAGTACTTC. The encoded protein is CASTQLGVDEQYF.

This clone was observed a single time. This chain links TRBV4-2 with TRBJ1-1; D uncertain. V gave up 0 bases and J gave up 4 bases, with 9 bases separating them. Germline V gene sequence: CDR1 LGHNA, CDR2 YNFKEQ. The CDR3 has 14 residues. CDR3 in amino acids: CASSQDLSGTEAFF. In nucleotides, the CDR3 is TGTGCCAGCAGCCAAGATCTCAGTGGCACTGAAGCTTTCTTT.

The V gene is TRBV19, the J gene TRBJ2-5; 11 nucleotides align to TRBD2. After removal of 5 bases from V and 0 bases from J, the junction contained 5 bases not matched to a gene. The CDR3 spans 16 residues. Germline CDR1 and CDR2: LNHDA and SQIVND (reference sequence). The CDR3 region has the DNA TGTGCCAGTAGTCAGGGACTAGCGGCGTACCAAGAGACCCAGTACTTC. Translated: CASSQGLAAYQETQYF.

The CDR3 loop reads CASSLLASGGPISNEQFF. CDR3 in DNA: TGTGCCAGCAGTTTATTGGCGAGCGGGGGGCCAATCTCCAATGAGCAGTTCTTC. The chain carries TRBV27 and TRBJ2-1, with TRBD2 identical over 9 bases. Germline V gene data show CDR1 as MNHEY and CDR2 as SMNVEV (reference sequence). This CDR3 comprises 18 residues. The junction had 13 bases not matched to a gene; V was cut back by 1 base and J by 6 bases.

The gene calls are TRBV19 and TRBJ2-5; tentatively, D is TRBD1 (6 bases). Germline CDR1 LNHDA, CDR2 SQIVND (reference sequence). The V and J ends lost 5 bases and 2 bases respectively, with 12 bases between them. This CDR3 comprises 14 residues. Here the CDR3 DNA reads TGTGCCAGTAGTCCGGACAGTTTTCAAGAGACCCAGTACTTC. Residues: CASSPDSFQETQYF.

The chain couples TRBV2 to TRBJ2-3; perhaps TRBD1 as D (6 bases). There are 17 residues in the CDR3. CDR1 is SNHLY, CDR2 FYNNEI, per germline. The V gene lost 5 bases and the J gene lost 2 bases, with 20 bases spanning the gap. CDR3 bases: TGTGCCAGCAGTTCTACCCGGGACAACCCCTCCACAGATACGCAGTATTTT. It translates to CASSSTRDNPSTDTQYF.

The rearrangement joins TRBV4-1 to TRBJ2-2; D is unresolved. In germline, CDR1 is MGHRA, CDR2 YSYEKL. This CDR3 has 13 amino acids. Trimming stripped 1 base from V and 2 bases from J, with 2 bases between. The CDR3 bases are TGCGCCAGCAGCCAAGGAAACACCGGGGAGCTGTTTTTT. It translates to CASSQGNTGELFF.

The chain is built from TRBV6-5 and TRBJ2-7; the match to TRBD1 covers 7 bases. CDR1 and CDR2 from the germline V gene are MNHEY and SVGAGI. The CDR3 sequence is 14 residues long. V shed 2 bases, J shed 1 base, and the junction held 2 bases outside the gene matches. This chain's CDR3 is CASSYTGVSYEQYF. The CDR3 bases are TGTGCCAGCAGTTACACAGGGGTGTCCTACGAGCAGTACTTC.

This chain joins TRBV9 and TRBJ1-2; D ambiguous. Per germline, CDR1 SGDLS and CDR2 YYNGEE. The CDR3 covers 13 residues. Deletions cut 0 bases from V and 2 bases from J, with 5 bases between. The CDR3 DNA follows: TGTGCCAGCAGCGTAGAGGTGAACTATGGCTACACCTTC. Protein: CASSVEVNYGYTF.

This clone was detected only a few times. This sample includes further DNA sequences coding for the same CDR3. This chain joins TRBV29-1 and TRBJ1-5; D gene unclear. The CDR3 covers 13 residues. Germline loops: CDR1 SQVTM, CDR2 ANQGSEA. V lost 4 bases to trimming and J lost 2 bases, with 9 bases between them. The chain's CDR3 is CSVGGTGNQPQHF. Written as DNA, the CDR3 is TGCAGCGTTGGAGGTACGGGCAATCAGCCCCAGCATTTT.

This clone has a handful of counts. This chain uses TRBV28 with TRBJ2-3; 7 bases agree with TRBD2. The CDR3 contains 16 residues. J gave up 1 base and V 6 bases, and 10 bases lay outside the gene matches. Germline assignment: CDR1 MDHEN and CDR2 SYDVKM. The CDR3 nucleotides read TGTGCCAGCAGCAACTTACGGGAGGTGGGCACAGATACGCAGTATTTT. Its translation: CASSNLREVGTDTQYF.

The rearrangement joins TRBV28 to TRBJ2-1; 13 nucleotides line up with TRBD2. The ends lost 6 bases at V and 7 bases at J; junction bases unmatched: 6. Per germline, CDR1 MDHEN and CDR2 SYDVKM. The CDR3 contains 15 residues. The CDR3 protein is CASSQTSGGRNEQFF. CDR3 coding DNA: TGTGCCAGCAGCCAGACTAGCGGGGGGAGGAATGAGCAGTTCTTC. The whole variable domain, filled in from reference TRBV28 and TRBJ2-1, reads DVKVTQSSRYLVKRTGEKVFLECVQDMDHENMFWYRQDPGLGLRLIYFSYDVKMKEKGDIPEGYSVSREKKERFSLILESASTNQTSMYLCASSQTSGGRNEQFFGPGTRLTVL.

CDR3 coding DNA: TGTGCCAGCAGTTTGTTTAGCGGGAGTCTCTACGAGCAGTACTTC. The encoded protein is CASSLFSGSLYEQYF. The chain recombines TRBV7-9 with TRBJ2-7; TRBD2 matches 9 bases. The V gene's germline CDR1 is SEHNR and CDR2 FQNEAQ (reference sequence). This CDR3 contains 15 residues. V trimming: 6 bases; J trimming: 3 bases; junction bases outside the gene matches: 9.

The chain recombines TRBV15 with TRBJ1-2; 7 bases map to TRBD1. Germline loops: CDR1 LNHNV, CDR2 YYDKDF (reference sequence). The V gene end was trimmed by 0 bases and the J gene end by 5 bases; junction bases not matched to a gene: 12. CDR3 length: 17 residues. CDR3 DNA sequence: TGTGCCACCAGCAGAGATGGTTACCAGGGGGTCGGTTATGGCTACACCTTC. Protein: CATSRDGYQGVGYGYTF. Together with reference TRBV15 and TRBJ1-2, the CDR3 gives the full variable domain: DAMVIQNPRYQVTQFGKPVTLSCSQTLNHNVMYWYQQKSSQAPKLLFHYYDKDFNNEADTPDNFQSRRPNTSFCFLDIRSPGLGDTAMYLCATSRDGYQGVGYGYTFGSGTRLTVV.

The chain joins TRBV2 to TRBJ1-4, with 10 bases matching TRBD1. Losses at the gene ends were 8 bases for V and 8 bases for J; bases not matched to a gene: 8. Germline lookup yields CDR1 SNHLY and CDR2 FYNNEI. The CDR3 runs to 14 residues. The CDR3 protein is CASEAGTGEEKLFF. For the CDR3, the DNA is TGTGCCAGCGAAGCCGGGACAGGGGAGGAAAAACTGTTTTTT.

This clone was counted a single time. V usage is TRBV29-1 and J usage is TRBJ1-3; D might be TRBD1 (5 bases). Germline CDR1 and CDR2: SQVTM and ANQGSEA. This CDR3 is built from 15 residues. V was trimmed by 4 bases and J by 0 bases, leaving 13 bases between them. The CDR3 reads CSVAGTEPSGNTIYF. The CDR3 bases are TGCAGCGTTGCGGGGACTGAGCCCTCTGGAAACACCATATATTTT.

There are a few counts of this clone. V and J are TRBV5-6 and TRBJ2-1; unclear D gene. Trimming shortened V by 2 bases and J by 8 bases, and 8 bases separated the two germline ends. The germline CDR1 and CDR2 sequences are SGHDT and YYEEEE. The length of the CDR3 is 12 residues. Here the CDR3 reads CASSFSPHEQFF. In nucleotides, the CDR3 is TGTGCCAGCAGCTTCAGCCCCCATGAGCAGTTCTTC.

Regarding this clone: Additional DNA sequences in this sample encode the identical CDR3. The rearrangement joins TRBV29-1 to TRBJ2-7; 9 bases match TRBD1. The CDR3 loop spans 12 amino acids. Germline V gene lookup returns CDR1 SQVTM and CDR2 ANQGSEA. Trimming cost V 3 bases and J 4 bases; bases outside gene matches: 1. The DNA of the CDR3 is TGCAGCGTTGAGGACAGGGGTTACGAGCAGTACTTC. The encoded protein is CSVEDRGYEQYF.

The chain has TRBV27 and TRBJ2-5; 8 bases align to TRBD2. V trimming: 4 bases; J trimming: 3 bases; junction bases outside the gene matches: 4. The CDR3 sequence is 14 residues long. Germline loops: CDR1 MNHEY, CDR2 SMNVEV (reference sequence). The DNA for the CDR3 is TGTGCCAGCAGTTGGGGACTAGGGGAAGAGACCCAGTACTTC. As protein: CASSWGLGEETQYF.

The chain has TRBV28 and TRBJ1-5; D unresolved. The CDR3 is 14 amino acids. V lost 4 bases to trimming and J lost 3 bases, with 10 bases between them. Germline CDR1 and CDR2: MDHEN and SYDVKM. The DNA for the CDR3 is TGTGCCAGCAGTTCCGGGTTATACAATCAGCCCCAGCATTTT. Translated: CASSSGLYNQPQHF.

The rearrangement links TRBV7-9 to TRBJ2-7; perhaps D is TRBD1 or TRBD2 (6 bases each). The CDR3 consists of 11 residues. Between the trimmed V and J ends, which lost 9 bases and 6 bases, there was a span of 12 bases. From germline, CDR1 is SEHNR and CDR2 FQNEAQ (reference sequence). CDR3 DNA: TGTGCCAGTGTGGGGGGCGCCGAGCAGTACTTC. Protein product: CASVGGAEQYF.

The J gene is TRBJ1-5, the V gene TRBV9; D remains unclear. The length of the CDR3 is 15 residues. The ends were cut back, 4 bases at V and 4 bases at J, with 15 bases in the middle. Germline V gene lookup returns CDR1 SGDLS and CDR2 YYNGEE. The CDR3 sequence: CASSPTDAVNQPQHF. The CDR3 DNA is TGTGCCAGCAGCCCGACGGATGCGGTAAATCAGCCCCAGCATTTT.

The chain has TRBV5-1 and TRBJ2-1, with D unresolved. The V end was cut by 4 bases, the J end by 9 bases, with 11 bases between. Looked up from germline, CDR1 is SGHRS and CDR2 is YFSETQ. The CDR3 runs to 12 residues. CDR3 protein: CASSPPTAEQFF. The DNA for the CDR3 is TGCGCCAGCAGCCCCCCAACAGCTGAGCAGTTCTTC.

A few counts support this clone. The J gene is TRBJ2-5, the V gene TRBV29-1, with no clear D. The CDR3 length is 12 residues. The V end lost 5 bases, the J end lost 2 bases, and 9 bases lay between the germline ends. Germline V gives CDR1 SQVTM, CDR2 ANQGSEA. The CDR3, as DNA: TGCAGCGTTTTTAGCCAACAAGAGACCCAGTACTTC. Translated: CSVFSQQETQYF. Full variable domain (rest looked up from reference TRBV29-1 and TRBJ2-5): SAVISQKPSRDICQRGTSLTIQCQVDSQVTMMFWYRQQPGQSLTLIATANQGSEATYESGFVIDKFPISRPNLTFSTLTVSNMSPEDSSIYLCSVFSQQETQYFGPGTRLLVL.

The CDR3: CASRRFGTNTGELFF. The CDR3 DNA sequence: TGTGCCAGCAGAAGGTTCGGGACGAACACCGGGGAGCTGTTTTTT. This chain links TRBV7-6 with TRBJ2-2; a possible D gene is TRBD2 (5 bases). The germline CDR1 and CDR2 sequences are SGHVS and FNYEAQ. The CDR3 consists of 15 residues. V was trimmed by 6 bases and J by 0 bases, leaving 11 bases between them.

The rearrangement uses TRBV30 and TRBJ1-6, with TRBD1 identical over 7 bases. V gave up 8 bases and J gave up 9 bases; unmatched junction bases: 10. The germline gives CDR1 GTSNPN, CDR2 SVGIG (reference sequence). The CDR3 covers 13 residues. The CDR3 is CARQGSRSSPLHF. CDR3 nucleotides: TGTGCCCGACAGGGCTCCAGGAGTTCACCCCTCCACTTT.

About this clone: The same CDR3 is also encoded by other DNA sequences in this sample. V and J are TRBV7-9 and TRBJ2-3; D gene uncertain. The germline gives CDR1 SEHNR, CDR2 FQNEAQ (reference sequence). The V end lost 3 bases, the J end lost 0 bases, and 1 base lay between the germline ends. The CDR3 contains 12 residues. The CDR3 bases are TGTGCCAGCAGCTTTAGCACAGATACGCAGTATTTT. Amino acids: CASSFSTDTQYF.

This CDR3 reads CASSLAGVAGANEQFF. Here the CDR3 DNA reads TGTGCCAGCAGCTTAGCTGGCGTAGCGGGGGCCAATGAGCAGTTCTTC. The V gene is TRBV7-6, the J gene TRBJ2-1, with TRBD2 matching 9 bases. CDR3 length: 16 amino acids. Looked up from germline, CDR1 is SGHVS and CDR2 is FNYEAQ. V lost 0 bases, J lost 6 bases, and 6 bases stayed unmatched.